The clone carrying this T cell receptor beta chain was picked up a small number of times. These data belong to a study of response to subunit inactivated influenza vaccine. From the RT-PCR reads, TCRdb called clonotypes with MiXCR, one entry per CDR3 protein. The sample includes under 950,000 distinct CDR3 sequences, 21% of them seen just once. Per the germline V gene, CDR1 is MNHEY and CDR2 is SVGEGT. The CDR3 consists of 15 residues. V shed 0 bases and J shed 2 bases, with 11 bases lying between them. This chain joins TRBV6-2 or TRBV6-3 and TRBJ2-7, with a weak D call TRBD1 (5 bases). The source was PBMCs from blood, collected 4 to 6 days after vaccination. This receptor was taken from a man aged 50-60 years who received an inactivated influenza vaccine. The CDR3 sequence: CASSYSPRVPYEQYF. CDR3 nucleotide sequence: TGTGCCAGCAGTTACTCACCCAGGGTACCCTACGAGCAGTACTTC.